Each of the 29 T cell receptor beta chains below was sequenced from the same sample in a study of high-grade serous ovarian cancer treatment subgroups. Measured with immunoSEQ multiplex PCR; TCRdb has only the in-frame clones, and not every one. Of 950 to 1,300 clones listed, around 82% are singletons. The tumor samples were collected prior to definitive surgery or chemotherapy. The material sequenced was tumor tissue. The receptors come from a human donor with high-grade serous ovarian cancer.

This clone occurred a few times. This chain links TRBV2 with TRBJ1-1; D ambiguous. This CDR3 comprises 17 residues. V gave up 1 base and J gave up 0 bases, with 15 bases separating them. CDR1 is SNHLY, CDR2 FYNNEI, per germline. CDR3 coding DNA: TGTGCCAGCAGTGAAGAGTTTCTCGAGGGCATGAACACTGAAGCTTTCTTT. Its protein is CASSEEFLEGMNTEAFF.

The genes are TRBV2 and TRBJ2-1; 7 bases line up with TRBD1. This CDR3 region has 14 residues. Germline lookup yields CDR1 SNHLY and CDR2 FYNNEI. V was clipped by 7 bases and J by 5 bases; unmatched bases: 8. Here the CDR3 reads CASIRGQENNEQFF. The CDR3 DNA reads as TGTGCCAGCATAAGAGGACAGGAGAACAATGAGCAGTTCTTC.

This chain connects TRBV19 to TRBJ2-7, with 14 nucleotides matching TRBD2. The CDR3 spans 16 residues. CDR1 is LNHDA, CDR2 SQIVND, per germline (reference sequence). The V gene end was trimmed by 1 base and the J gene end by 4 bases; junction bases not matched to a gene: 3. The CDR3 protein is CASSIGGTSGSYEQYF. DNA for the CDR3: TGTGCCAGTAGTATAGGCGGGACTAGCGGGAGTTACGAGCAGTACTTC. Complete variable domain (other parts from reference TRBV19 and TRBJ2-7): DGGITQSPKYLFRKEGQNVTLSCEQNLNHDAMYWYRQDPGQGLRLIYYSQIVNDFQKGDIAEGYSVSREKKESFPLTVTSAQKNPTAFYLCASSIGGTSGSYEQYFGPGTRLTVT.

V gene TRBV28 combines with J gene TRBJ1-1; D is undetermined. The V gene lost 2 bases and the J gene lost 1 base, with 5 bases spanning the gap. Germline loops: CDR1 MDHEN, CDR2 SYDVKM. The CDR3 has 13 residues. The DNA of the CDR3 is TGTGCCAGCAGTTTAGGACGGAACACTGAAGCTTTCTTT. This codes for CASSLGRNTEAFF. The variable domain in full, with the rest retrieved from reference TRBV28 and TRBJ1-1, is DVKVTQSSRYLVKRTGEKVFLECVQDMDHENMFWYRQDPGLGLRLIYFSYDVKMKEKGDIPEGYSVSREKKERFSLILESASTNQTSMYLCASSLGRNTEAFFGQGTRLTVV.

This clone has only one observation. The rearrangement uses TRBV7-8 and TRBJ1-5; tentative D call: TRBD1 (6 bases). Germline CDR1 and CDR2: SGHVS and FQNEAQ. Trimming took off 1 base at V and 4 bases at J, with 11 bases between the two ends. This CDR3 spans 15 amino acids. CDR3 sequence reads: CASSLDSDRNQPQHF. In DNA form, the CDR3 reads TGTGCCAGCAGCTTAGACTCGGACAGAAATCAGCCCCAGCATTTT.

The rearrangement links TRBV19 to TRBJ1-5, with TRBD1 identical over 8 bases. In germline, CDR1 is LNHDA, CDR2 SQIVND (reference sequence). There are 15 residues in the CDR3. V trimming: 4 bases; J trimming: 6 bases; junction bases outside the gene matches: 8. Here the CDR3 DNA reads TGTGCCAGTAGTAAGACCTCAGGGGGCTTTCAGCCCCAGCATTTT. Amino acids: CASSKTSGGFQPQHF.

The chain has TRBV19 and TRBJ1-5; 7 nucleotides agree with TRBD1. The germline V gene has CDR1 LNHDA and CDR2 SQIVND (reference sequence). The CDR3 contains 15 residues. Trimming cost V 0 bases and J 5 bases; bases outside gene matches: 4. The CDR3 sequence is CASSIDRDSYQPQHF. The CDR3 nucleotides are TGTGCCAGTAGTATAGATAGGGACAGCTATCAGCCCCAGCATTTT.

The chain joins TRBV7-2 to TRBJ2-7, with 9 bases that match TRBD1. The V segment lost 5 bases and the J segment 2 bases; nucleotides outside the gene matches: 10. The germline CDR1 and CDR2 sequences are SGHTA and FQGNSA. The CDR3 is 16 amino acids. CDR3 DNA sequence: TGTGCCAGCAGCCCTGGGGGACAGGGTGAGACCTACGAGCAGTACTTC. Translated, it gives CASSPGGQGETYEQYF.

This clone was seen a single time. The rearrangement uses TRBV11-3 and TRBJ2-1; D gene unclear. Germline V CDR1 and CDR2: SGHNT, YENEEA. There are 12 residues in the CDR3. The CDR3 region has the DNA TGTTGGCATACAGCGTCCTACAATGAGCAGTTCTTC. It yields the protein CWHTASYNEQFF. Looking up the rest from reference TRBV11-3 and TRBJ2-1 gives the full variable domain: EAGVVQSPRYKIIEKKQPVAFWCNPISGHNTLYWYLQNLGQGPELLIRYENEEAVDDSQLPKDRFSAERLKGVDSTLKIQPAELGDSAVYLCWHTASYNEQFFGPGTRLTVL.

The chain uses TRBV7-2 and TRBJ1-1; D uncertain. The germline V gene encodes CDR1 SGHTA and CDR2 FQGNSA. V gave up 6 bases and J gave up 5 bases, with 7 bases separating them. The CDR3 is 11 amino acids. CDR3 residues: CASRRLTEAFF. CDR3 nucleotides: TGTGCCAGCAGGAGGTTGACTGAAGCTTTCTTT.

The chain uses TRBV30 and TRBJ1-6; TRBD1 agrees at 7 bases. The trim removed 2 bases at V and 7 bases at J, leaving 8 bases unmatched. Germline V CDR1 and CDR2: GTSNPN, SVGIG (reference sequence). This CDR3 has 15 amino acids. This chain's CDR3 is CAWSPVGQRNSPLHF. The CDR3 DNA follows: TGTGCCTGGAGTCCAGTGGGACAGCGGAATTCACCCCTCCACTTT.

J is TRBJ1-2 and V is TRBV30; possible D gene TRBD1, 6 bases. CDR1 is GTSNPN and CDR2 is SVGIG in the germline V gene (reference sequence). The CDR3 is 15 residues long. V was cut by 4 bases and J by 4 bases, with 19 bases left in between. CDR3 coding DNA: TGTGCCTGGAAAACACAGGGTGTCTTACTCTATGGCTACACCTTC. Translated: CAWKTQGVLLYGYTF.

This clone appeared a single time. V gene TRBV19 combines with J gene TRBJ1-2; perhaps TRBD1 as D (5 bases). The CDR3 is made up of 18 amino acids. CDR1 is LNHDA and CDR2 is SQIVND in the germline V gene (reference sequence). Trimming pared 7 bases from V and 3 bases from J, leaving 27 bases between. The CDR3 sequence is CASTSGGYRGRTDYGYTF. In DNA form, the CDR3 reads TGTGCCAGTACCTCGGGGGGGTACAGAGGGCGAACTGACTATGGCTACACCTTC.

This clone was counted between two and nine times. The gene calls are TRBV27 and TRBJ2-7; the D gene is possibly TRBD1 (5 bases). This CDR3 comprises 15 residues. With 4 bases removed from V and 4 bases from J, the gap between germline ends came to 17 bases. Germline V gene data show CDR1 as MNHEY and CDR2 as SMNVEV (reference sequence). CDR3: CASSSGSGALYEQYF. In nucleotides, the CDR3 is TGTGCCAGCAGTTCAGGATCTGGGGCCCTTTACGAGCAGTACTTC.

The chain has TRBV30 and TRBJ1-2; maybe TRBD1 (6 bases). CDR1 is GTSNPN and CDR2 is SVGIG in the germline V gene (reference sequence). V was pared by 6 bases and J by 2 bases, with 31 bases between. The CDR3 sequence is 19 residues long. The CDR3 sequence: CACYERGGPNPTGNYGYTF. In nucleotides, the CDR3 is TGTGCCTGCTACGAACGAGGGGGTCCTAACCCCACTGGGAACTATGGCTACACCTTC.

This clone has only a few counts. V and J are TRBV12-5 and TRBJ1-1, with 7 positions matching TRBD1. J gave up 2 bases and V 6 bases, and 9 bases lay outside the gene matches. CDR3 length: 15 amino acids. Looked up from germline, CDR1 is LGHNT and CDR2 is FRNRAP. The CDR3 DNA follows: TGTGCTAGTGGACTGAGAGACAGGGCTAACACTGAAGCTTTCTTT. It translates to CASGLRDRANTEAFF.

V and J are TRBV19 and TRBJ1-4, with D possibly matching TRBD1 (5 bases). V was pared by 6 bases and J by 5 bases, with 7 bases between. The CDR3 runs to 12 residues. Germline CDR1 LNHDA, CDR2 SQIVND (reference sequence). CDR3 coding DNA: TGTGCCAGTAGATCAGGGAATGAAAAACTGTTTTTT. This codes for CASRSGNEKLFF.

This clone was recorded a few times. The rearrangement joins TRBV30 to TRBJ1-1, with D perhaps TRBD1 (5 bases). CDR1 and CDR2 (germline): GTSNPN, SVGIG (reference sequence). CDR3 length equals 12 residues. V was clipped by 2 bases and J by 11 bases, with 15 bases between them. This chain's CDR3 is CAWSSGTVRAFF. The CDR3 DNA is TGTGCCTGGAGTTCCGGGACCGTCAGGGCTTTCTTT.

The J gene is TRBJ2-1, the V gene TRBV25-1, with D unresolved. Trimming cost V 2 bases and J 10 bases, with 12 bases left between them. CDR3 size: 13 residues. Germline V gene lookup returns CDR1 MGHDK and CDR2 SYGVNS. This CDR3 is CASSERAEREQFF. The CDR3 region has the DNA TGTGCCAGCAGTGAAAGGGCGGAAAGGGAGCAGTTCTTC.

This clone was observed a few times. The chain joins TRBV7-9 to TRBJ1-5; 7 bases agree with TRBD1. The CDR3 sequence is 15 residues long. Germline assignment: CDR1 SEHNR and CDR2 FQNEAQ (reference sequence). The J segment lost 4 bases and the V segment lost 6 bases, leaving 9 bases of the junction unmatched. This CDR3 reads CASRRRDSRNQPQHF. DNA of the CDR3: TGTGCCAGCAGACGTCGGGACAGCCGAAATCAGCCCCAGCATTTT.

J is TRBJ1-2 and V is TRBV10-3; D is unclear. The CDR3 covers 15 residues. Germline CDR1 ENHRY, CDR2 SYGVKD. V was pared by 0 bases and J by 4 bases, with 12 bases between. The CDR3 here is CAISESDDGTYGYTF. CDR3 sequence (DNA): TGTGCCATCAGTGAGTCGGACGACGGAACCTATGGCTACACCTTC.

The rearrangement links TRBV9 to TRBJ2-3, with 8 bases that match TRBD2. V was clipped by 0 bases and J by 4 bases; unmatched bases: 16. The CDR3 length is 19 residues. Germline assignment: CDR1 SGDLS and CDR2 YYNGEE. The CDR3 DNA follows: TGTGCCAGCAGCGTAGCTGGGGCGGGGGGCAGGCTCGGCGCAGATACGCAGTATTTT. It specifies CASSVAGAGGRLGADTQYF.

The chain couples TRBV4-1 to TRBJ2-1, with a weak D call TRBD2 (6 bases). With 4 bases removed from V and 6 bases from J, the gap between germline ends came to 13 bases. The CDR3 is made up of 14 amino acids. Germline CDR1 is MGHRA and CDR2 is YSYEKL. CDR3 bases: TGCGCCAGCAGCCCTGGGGGACTTCTCAATGAGCAGTTCTTC. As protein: CASSPGGLLNEQFF.

The CDR3 is CASSLDPGYSYEQYF. The CDR3 nucleotides read TGTGCCAGCAGCTTGGACCCGGGGTACTCCTACGAGCAGTACTTC. The chain employs TRBV5-4 and TRBJ2-7; possible D gene TRBD2, 5 bases. The CDR3 contains 15 residues. Trimming shortened V by 0 bases and J by 0 bases, and 10 bases separated the two germline ends. Germline values: CDR1 SGHNT, CDR2 YYREEE (reference sequence).

The CDR3 DNA reads as TGTGCCAGTAGCAAACAGGGGGCGCAAAACAATGAGCAGTTCTTC. Translating it yields CASSKQGAQNNEQFF. The J gene is TRBJ2-1, the V gene TRBV19; the match to TRBD1 covers 9 bases. The CDR3 runs to 15 residues. In germline, CDR1 is LNHDA, CDR2 SQIVND (reference sequence). Trimming took 6 bases from V and 5 from J; bases not matched to a gene: 8. Complete variable domain (other parts from reference TRBV19 and TRBJ2-1): DGGITQSPKYLFRKEGQNVTLSCEQNLNHDAMYWYRQDPGQGLRLIYYSQIVNDFQKGDIAEGYSVSREKKESFPLTVTSAQKNPTAFYLCASSKQGAQNNEQFFGPGTRLTVL.

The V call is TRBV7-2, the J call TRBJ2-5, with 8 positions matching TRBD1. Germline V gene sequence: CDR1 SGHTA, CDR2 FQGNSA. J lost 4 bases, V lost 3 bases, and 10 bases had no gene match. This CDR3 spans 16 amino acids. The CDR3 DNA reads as TGTGCCAGCAGCTTGCTCTCAGGGGGCGGCGGAGAGACCCAGTACTTC. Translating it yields CASSLLSGGGGETQYF.

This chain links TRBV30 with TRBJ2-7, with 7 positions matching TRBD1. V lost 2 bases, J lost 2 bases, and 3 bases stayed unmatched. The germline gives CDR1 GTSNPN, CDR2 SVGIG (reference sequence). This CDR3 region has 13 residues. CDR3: CAWSTGATYEQYF. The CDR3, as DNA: TGTGCCTGGAGTACAGGGGCGACCTACGAGCAGTACTTC. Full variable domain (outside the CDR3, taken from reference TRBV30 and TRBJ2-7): SQTIHQWPATLVQPVGSPLSLECTVEGTSNPNLYWYRQAAGRGLQLLFYSVGIGQISSEVPQNLSASRPQDRQFILSSKKLLLSDSGFYLCAWSTGATYEQYFGPGTRLTVT.

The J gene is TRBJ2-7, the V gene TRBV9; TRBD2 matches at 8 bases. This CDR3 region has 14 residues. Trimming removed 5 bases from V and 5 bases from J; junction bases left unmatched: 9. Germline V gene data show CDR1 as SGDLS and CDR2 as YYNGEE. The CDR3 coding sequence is TGTGCCAGCAGTGCCATAGCGGGGTCCCACGAGCAGTACTTC. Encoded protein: CASSAIAGSHEQYF.

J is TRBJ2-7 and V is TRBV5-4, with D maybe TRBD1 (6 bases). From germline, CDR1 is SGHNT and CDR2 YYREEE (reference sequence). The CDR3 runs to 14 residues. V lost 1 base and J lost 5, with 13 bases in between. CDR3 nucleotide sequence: TGTGCCAGCAGCTTGAAACAGGGTGTCAACGAGCAGTACTTC. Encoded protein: CASSLKQGVNEQYF.